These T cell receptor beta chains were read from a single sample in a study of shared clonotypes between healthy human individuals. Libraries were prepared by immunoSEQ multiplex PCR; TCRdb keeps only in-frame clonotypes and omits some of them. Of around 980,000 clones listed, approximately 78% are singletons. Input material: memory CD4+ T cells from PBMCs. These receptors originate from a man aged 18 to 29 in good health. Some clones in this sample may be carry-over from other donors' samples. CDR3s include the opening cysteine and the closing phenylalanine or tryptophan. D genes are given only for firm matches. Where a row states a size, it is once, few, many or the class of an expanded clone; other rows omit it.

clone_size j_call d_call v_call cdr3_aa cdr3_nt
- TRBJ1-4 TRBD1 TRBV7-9 CASSRPGTAYNEKLFF TGTGCCAGCAGCCGGCCAGGGACAGCCTATAATGAAAAACTGTTTTTT
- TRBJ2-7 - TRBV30 CAFSTETAGEQYF TGTGCCTTCTCCACCGAGACGGCTGGCGAGCAGTACTTC
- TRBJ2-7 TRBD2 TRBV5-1 CASSLAASGRGVSYEQYF TGCGCCAGCAGCTTGGCGGCTAGCGGTCGCGGGGTCTCCTACGAGCAGTACTTC
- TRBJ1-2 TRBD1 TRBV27 CASSLSRTGYGYTF TGTGCCAGCAGTTTATCCCGGACAGGGTATGGCTACACCTTC
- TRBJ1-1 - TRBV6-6 CASSTVNTEAFF TGTGCCAGCAGCACAGTGAACACTGAAGCTTTCTTT
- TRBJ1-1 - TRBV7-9 CASSLGRQNTEAFF TGTGCCAGCAGCTTAGGCAGGCAGAACACTGAAGCTTTCTTT
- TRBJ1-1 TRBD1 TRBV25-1 CASRDRGLYAEAFF TGTGCCAGCCGGGACAGGGGCCTTTATGCTGAAGCTTTCTTT
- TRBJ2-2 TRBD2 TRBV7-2 CASSRGRAGGELFF TGTGCCAGCAGCCGCGGGAGGGCCGGCGGGGAGCTGTTTTTT
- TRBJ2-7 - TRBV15 CATSRDLGAYYEQYF TGTGCCACCAGCAGAGATCTAGGAGCCTACTACGAGCAGTACTTC
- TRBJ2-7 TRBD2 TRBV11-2 CASGGRRLEQYF TGTGCCAGCGGCGGGAGGAGGCTCGAGCAGTACTTC
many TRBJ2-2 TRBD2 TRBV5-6 CASSLRTSGRSDTGELFF TGTGCCAGCAGCCTCCGGACTAGCGGGAGATCGGACACCGGGGAGCTGTTTTTT
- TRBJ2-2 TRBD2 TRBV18 CASSSTLAGGDTGELFF TGTGCCAGCTCATCAACTTTAGCGGGAGGCGACACCGGGGAGCTGTTTTTT
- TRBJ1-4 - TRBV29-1 CSVARAPNEKLFF TGCAGCGTCGCCCGGGCCCCTAATGAAAAACTGTTTTTT
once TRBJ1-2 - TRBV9 CASSEGGVRGYGYTF TGTGCCAGCAGCGAGGGAGGGGTCCGGGGCTATGGCTACACCTTC
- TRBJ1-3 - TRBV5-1 CASSPLVGDLSGNTIYF TGCGCCAGCTCTCCCCTAGTCGGGGATCTCTCTGGAAACACCATATATTTT
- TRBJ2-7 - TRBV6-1 CASSLIFSYEQYF TGTGCCAGCAGTCTCATTTTCTCCTACGAGCAGTACTTC
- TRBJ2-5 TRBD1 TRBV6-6 CASSYSGQGGKTQYF TGTGCCAGCAGTTACTCGGGACAGGGAGGAAAGACCCAGTACTTC
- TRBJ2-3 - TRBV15 CATSLTRADTQYF TGTGCCACCAGTCTCACCCGCGCAGATACGCAGTATTTT
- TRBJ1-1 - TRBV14 CASSQDGGGRIREAFF TGTGCCAGCAGCCAAGATGGCGGGGGGCGCATCCGAGAAGCTTTCTTT
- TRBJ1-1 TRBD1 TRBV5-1 CASSSITGGGSTEAFF TGCGCCAGCAGCTCGATTACAGGGGGAGGGTCCACTGAAGCTTTCTTT
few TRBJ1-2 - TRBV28 CASSLGGLYGYTF TGTGCCAGCAGCCTAGGGGGGCTCTATGGCTACACCTTC
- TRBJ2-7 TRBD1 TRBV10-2 CASRTGQGVSYEQYF TGCGCCAGCAGGACGGGACAGGGGGTTTCCTACGAGCAGTACTTC
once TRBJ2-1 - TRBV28 CARLTGRSYNEQFF TGTGCCAGACTAACAGGGAGATCCTACAATGAGCAGTTCTTC
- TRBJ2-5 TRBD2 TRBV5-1 CASSLALAGGETQYF TGCGCCAGCAGCTTAGCCCTAGCGGGGGGGGAGACCCAGTACTTC
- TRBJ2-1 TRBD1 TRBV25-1 CASSGTGVNEQFF TGTGCCAGCAGTGGGACAGGGGTTAATGAGCAGTTCTTC
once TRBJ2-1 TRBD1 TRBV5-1 CASSLLGLDRGSRNEQFF TGCGCCAGCAGCTTGCTTGGCCTGGACAGGGGGAGTAGGAATGAGCAGTTCTTC
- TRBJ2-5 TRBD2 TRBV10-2 CASSGDYQTSGGAETQYF TGCGCCAGCAGTGGGGACTACCAAACCTCGGGGGGGGCGGAGACCCAGTACTTC
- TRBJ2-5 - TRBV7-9 CASSLGTGFQETQYF TGTGCCAGCAGCTTAGGGACGGGGTTCCAAGAGACCCAGTACTTC
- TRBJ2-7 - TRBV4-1 CASSQDHRLAGYEQYF TGCGCCAGCAGCCAAGATCATCGGTTAGCTGGCTACGAGCAGTACTTC
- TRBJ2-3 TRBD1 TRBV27 CASSLSRDRRSYSTDTQYF TGTGCCAGCAGTTTATCCCGGGACAGGAGATCCTATAGCACAGATACGCAGTATTTT
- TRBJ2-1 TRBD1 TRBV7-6 CASSREQGASGNEQFF TGTGCCAGCAGTCGCGAACAGGGGGCGTCTGGGAATGAGCAGTTCTTC
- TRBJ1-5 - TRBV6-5 CASKGAGGNQPQHF TGTGCCAGCAAGGGCGCGGGGGGCAATCAGCCCCAGCATTTT
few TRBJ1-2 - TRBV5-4 CASSFDRTNYGYTF TGTGCCAGCAGCTTTGACAGGACTAACTATGGCTACACCTTC
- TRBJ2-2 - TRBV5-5 CASSQEARNTGELFF TGCGCCAGCAGCCAAGAAGCCAGAAACACCGGGGAGCTGTTTTTT
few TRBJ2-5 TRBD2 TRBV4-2 CASSQDFSGMGQETQYF TGTGCCAGCAGCCAAGATTTCAGCGGGATGGGCCAAGAGACCCAGTACTTC
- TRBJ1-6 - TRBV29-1 CSVASGPNSPLHF TGCAGCGTTGCCTCGGGCCCAAATTCACCCCTCCACTTT
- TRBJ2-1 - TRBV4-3 CASSREVYNEQFF TGCGCCAGCAGCCGAGAAGTCTACAATGAGCAGTTCTTC
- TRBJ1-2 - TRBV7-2 CASPIGRPYGYTF TGTGCCAGCCCAATAGGGCGCCCCTATGGCTACACCTTC
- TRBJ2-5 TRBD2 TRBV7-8 CASSQGLAGGPETQYF TGTGCCAGCAGCCAGGGACTAGCGGGAGGGCCAGAGACCCAGTACTTC
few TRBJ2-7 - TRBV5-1 CASSFDGPQDEQYF TGCGCCAGCAGCTTCGATGGCCCCCAGGACGAGCAGTACTTC
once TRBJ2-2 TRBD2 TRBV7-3 CASRTGLAHGELFF TGTGCCAGCAGGACGGGACTAGCGCACGGGGAGCTGTTTTTT
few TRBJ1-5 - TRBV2 CASSPRWRGFNQPQHF TGTGCCAGCAGCCCCCGCTGGAGGGGATTCAATCAGCCCCAGCATTTT
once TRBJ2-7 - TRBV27 CASSPEGPYEQYF TGTGCCAGCAGTCCAGAGGGCCCCTACGAGCAGTACTTC
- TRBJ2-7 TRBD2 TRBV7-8 CASRDTSGSSQQYF TGTGCCAGCAGGGATACTAGCGGGTCCTCTCAGCAGTACTTC
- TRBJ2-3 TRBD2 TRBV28 CASSGGGLRASGRADTQYF TGTGCCTCAAGCGGGGGTGGGCTTAGGGCCAGCGGGAGGGCAGATACGCAGTATTTT
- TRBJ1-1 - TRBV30 CAWSVRRNTEAFF TGTGCCTGGAGTGTGCGACGGAACACTGAAGCTTTCTTT
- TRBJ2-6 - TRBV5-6 CASSLGISGANVLTF TGTGCCAGCAGCTTGGGCATCTCTGGGGCCAACGTCCTGACTTTC
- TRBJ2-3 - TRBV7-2 CASSITAEDTQYF TGTGCCAGCAGCATCACGGCGGAAGATACGCAGTATTTT